Listed here is a single T cell receptor (beta chain). Its target is not known. A sample-barcoded 5' primer and a J-beta primer mix were used in a second PCR of roughly 7 to 11 cycles. TCRdb re-analysed the 5' RACE reads in MiXCR, keeping a single row per CDR3 protein. Altogether about 1 million distinct CDR3 sequences are present, 45% being singletons, with the ten largest covering approximately 17%. This record belongs to a study of blood T cells in healthy people across ages. Study-level findings and limits: Older individuals had lower TCR beta diversity per million T cells (the decline was roughly linear). One million T cells yielded diversity estimates that were considered underestimates.

This CDR3 spans 14 amino acids. Per the germline V gene, CDR1 is MNHEY and CDR2 is SMNVEV (reference sequence). This receptor was taken from a woman in her sixties in good health. The sequencing sample was made of blood. The V gene is TRBV27, the J gene TRBJ2-1; 9 nucleotides agree with TRBD2. Judging by the DNA end, TRBJ2-7 fits better; the J call may be wrong. The CDR3 protein is CASSRGTSHNEQYF. The DNA of the CDR3 is TGTGCCAGCAGCCGGGGGACTAGCCACAATGAGCAGTACTTC.